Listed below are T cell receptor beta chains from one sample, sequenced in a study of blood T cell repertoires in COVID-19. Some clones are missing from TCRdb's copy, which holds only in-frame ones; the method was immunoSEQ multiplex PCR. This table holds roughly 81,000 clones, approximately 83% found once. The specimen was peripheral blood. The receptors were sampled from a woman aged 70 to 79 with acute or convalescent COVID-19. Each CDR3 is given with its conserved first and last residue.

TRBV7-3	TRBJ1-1	CASSYQGGQEAFF
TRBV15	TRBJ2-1	CATSGPGTQSGNEQFF
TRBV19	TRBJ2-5	CASSIGTGSLETQYF
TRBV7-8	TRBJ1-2	CASSLNTGSGYTF
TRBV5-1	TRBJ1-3	CASSLTQGAGNTIYF
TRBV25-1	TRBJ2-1	CASSDLSGGLNNEQFF
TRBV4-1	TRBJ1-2	CASSQGSGGYTF
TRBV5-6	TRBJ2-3	CASSLPGADTQYF
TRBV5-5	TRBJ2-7	CASSLVGTGVYEQYF
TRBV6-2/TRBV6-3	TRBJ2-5	CASSYIPDRVLGETQYF
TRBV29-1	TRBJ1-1	CSGLQGMNTEAFF
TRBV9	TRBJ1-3	CASSDHRSGNTIYF
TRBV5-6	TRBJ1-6	CASRAGLHQGSPLHF
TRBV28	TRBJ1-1	CASSLYGSDTEAFF
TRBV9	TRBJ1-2	CASSIQGPLGYTF
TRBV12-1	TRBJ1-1	CASSSGEGKMNTEAFF
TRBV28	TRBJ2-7	CASSTTGDNEQYF
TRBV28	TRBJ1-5	CASSPWTDSNQPQHF
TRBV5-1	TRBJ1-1	CASSYPNTEAFF
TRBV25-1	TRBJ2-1	CAGTSGGLEEQFF
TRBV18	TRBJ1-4	CASSWGLGEKLFF
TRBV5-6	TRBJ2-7	CASSYRHPGGNEQYF
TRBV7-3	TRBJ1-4	CASSLTGTSTNEKLFF
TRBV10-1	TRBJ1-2	CASSPGTLYGYTF
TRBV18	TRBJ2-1	CASSPQTGSYNEQFF
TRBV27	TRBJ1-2	CASSLSGTTNYGYTF
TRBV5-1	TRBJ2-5	CASSLGNLGALGTQYF
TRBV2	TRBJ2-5	CASRGNRGQETQYF
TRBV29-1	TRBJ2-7	CSVEGLYEQYF
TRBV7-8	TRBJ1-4	CASSPLGQGAKLFF
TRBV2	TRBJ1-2	CASSRGSGGYTF
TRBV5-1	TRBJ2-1	CASSLGGQGFGEQFF
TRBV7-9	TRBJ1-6	CASSPGQLSYNSPLHF
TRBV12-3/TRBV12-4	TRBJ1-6	CASSSTGSSPLHF
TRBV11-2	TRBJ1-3	CASSFSRGGNTIYF
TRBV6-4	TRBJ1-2	CASSDGTAHGYTF
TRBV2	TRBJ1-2	CASSGRNKETGVGYTF
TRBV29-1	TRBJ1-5	CSVTTGSSNQPQHF
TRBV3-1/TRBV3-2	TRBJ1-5	CASSQTPGQGVNQPQHF
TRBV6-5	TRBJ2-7	CASRSMDTYEQYF
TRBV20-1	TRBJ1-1	CSARGQLEAFF
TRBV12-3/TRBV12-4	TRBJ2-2	CASSLERGGELFF
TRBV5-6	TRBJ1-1	CASSLVGGYTEAFF
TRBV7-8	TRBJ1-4	CASSPLQSGKLFF
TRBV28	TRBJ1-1	CASSLPLEVVMNTEAFF
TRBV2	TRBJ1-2	CASSSTGNYGYTF
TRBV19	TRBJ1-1	CASSMAGTRASGTEAFF
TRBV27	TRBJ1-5	CASSSLTGLSNQPQHF
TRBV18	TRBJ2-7	CASSQRTGGDYEQYF
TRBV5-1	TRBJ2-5	CASSWSSGPETQYF
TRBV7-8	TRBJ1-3	CASSLAPGGSGNTIYF
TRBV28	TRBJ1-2	CASSLLRQSGYTF
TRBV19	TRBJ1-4	CASSEGATNEKLFF
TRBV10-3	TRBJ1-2	CAISGTGESGYTF
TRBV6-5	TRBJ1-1	CASSYPSGGNTEAFF
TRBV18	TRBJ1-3	CASSPTGAGNTIYF